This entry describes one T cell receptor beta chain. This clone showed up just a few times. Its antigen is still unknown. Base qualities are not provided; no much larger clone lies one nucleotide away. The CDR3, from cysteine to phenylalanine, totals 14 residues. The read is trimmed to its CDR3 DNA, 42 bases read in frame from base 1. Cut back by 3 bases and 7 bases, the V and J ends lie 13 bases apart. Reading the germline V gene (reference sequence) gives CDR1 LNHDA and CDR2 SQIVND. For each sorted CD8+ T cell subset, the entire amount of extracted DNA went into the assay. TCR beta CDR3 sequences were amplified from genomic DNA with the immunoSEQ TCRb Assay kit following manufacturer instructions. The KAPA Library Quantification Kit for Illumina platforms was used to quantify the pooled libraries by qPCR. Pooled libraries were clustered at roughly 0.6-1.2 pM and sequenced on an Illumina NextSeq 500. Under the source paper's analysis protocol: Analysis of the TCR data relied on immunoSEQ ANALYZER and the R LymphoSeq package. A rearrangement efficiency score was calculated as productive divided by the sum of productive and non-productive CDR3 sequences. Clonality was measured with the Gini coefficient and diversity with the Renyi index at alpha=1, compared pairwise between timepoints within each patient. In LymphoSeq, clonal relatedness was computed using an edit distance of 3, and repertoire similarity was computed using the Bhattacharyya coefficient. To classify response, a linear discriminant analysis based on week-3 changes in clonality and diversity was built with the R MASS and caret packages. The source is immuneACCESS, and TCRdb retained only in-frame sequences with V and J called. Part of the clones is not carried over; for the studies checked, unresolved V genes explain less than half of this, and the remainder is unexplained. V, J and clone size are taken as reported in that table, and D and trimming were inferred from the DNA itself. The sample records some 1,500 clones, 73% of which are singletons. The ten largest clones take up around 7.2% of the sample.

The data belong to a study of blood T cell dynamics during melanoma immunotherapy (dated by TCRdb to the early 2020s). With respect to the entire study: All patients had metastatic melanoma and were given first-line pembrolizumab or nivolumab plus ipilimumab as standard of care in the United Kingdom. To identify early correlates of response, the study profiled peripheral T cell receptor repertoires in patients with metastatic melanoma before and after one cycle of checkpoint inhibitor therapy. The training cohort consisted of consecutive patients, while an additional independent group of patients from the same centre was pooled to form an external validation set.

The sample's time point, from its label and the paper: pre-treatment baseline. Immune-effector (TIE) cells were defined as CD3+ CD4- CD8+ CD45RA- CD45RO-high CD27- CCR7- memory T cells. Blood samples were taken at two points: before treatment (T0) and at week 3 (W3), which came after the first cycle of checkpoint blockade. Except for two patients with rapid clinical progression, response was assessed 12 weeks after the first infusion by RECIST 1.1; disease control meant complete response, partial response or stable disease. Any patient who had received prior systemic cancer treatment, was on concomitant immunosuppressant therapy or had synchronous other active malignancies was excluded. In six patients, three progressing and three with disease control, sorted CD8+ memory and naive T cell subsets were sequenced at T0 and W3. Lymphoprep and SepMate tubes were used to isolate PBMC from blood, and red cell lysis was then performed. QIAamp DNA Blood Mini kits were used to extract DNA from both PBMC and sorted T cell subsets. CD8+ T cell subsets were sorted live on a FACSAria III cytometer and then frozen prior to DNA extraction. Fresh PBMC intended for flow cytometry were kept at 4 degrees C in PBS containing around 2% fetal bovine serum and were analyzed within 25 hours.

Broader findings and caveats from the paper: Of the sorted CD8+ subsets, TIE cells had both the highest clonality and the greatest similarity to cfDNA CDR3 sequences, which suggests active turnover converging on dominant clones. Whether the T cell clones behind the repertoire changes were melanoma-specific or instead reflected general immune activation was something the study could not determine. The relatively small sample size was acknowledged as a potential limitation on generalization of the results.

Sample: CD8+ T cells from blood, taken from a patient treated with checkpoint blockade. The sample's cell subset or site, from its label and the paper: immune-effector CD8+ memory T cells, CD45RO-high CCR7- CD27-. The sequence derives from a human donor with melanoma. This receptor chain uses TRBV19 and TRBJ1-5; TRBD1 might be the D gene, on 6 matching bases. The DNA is TGTGCCAGTAGTATGACAGGTACTCTGCAGCCCCAGCATTTT. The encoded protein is CASSMTGTLQPQHF.